The clone carrying this TCR beta chain has a count of ten or more. Antigen: not known. The data originate from a study of T cell repertoires in cytomegalovirus infection. Study-wide background: The authors relied on CMV epitopes, both recently identified HLA-C-restricted and well-studied HLA-B-restricted. CMV infection together with matching HLA type was indicated by public TCR beta signatures.

The germline V gene has CDR1 SGHVS and CDR2 FNYEAQ. This CDR3 is 14 amino acids long. V lost 0 bases, J lost 7 bases, and 10 bases lay in between. MiXCR, run by TCRdb on the reads, gives a single entry per CDR3 protein. Of about 920,000 distinct CDR3 sequences in the sample, roughly a third were seen once. The sample here was cultured CD8+ T cells from PBMCs, taken from culture after CMV antigen stimulation. The TCR comes from a human donor in good health (CMV status not recorded). Some clones in this sample may be carry-over from other donors' samples. This chain joins TRBV7-6 and TRBJ1-5; TRBD1 might be the D (5 bases). The CDR3 DNA follows: TGTGCCAGCAGCTTAGCAGGGGCAGGCCAGCCCCAGCATTTT. Its protein is CASSLAGAGQPQHF.